This T cell receptor beta chain was sequenced for a study of long-term antiretroviral therapy in people with HIV (dated by TCRdb to the early 2020s). Concerning the study at large: Collection of the earliest samples took place about a decade ahead of the 2015 WHO recommendation for immediate ART, at a time when ART was typically delayed until CD4 counts fell. A retrospective serial study tested whether changes in peripheral blood TRB repertoire composition and diversity were associated with ART initiation and durable HIV suppression. A total of under 250 cryopreserved PBMC samples were contributed to the cohort by 30 adults with confirmed HIV infection, with samples collected serially over a mean of roughly six years (range 1-12). Among the 30 or so participants with HIV, ten to twelve were female. No cross-contamination during QIAcube processing turned up in test extractions that ran a monoclonal T-cell line alongside 33 polyclonal samples. Points the paper makes about the study in general: Because pre-ART samples had limited cell numbers, profiling was done on unsorted PBMC rather than on sorted CD4+ and CD8+ T cells. Starting ART was linked to a significant rise in TRB diversity, yet even with long-term ART the diversity remained significantly lower than in transplant donor controls. The samples span the years 2004 to 2017, and the ART regimens used may be less effective than current regimens. Expanded TRB clones identified before ART initiation dominated the repertoire across all time points, though the dominance fluctuated and decreased in many PLHIV after ART. Limited PBMC availability meant only the TCR beta chain was sequenced, without alpha chain pairing. HIV repertoires had narrower CDR3 length ranges than controls, and the network structure suggested an antigen-experienced repertoire that shifted only slightly toward naive after ART. Inferences about post-ART repertoire changes are limited because no data were available on ART adherence, viral resistance or therapy changes.

About this clone: Its antigen is unknown. The sample holds no much larger clone one base away, and base qualities are not on file.

Participants were included only if at least one PBMC sample before ART initiation and at least two post-ART samples were available. All participants with HIV were treated in the United States of America. Before DNA extraction, cryopreserved samples containing about 0.9-11 million PBMC were thawed and washed. At the time of the earliest PBMC sample for each participant with HIV, ages ranged from 23 to 54 years. Per participant, PBMC samples came from 1-4 timepoints prior to ART initiation and 2-8 timepoints following ART initiation, for a median of 7 samples. For every participant, serial HIV viral load, CD4+ T-cell count, ART history and demographic data were obtained. Using a Qiagen kit on a QIAcube, genomic DNA was extracted from unsorted PBMC, with samples processed in batches of 12. The immunoSEQ hsTCRB v3.0 assay was used at survey level resolution to sequence the TRB variable region. A depth of about 40,000-55,000 T-cell genomes per sample was targeted for TRB sequencing. TRB libraries were pooled and sequenced on an Illumina MiSeq using a v3 150-cycle kit. In the authors' own workflow: Repertoire analysis ran in R within a reproducible Nextflow workflow covering QC, data transformation and analysis. Custom analyses were implemented in LymphoSeq2, an R package for AIRR-Seq data exploration. A few samples that yielded fewer than 5000 total TRB sequences were excluded, so that 188 HIV repertoires were analyzed. Of the 188 retained HIV repertoires, almost 60 were collected before and roughly 130 after ART initiation. Each repertoire was downsampled to 5000 TRB nucleotide sequences, and summary statistics were averaged across 100 downsampling iterations. Only TRB sequences with CDR3 regions of at least seven amino acids were retained for analysis. Two measures captured diversity: a Shannon entropy-derived clonality score and the Gini coefficient. Repertoire networks linked the top 5000 CDR3 amino acid sequences whenever two sequences differed by an edit distance of one. GLIPH2 predicted antigen specificity groups and MHC restriction for TRB CDR3 amino acid sequences. To flag known CMV, EBV, HIV or tissue antigen associations, CDR3 amino acid sequences were matched against VDJdb and McPAS-TCR. Pre-ART, post-ART and control groups were compared with Wilcoxon signed-rank tests and Holm-Bonferroni correction. TCRdb stores this immuneACCESS table with in-frame sequences only. Part of the clones is absent; in the studies checked, under half of the shortfall reflects unresolved V genes, and no reason is known for the rest. V, J and clone size were drawn from that table, and D and trimming were deduced from the DNA. Here the sample has approximately 24,000 clones; roughly 80% occur a single time. The ten largest clones take up over 8.5% of the sample.

Deletion took 1 base off V and 6 bases off J, with a span of 7 bases between the germline ends. The germline V gene supplies CDR1 SGHDN and CDR2 FVKESK. The CDR3 contains 14 residues, cysteine and phenylalanine counted. Of all the DNA, just the CDR3 is kept, 42 bases in frame from base 1. The chain is encoded by TRBV14 joined to TRBJ1-6; the D gene is not confidently resolved. The receptor comes from a man aged 30 to 45 with HIV. This specimen was unsorted PBMCs, taken 2.1 years after starting antiretroviral therapy. The sequenced DNA: TGTGCCAGCAGCCAAGTGGCACTTAATTCACCCCTCCACTTT. Protein translation: CASSQVALNSPLHF.